The 12 T cell receptor beta chains below come from one sample, sequenced in a study of blood T cells in healthy people across ages. A second 7 to 11 cycle PCR used barcoded and J-beta primers. TCRdb re-called the 5' RACE reads with MiXCR, one entry per CDR3 protein. The table lists approximately 800,000 distinct CDR3 sequences, 58% of them singletons. Sequences were obtained from blood. These TCRs come from a man aged 25-40 years in good health.

This clonotype appeared a few times. This chain uses TRBV6-1 with TRBJ2-6; D not certain. Germline CDR1 MNHNS, CDR2 SASEGT. Trimming pared 4 bases from V and 4 bases from J, leaving 11 bases between. There are 15 residues in the CDR3. For the CDR3, the DNA is TGTGCCAGCAGTGGACGGATATCCGGGGCCAACGTCCTGACTTTC. It yields the protein CASSGRISGANVLTF.

The chain employs TRBV6-6 and TRBJ2-7; D is possibly TRBD1 (6 bases). The J call may not be correct, given that the DNA end is closer to TRBJ2-5. Per the germline V gene, CDR1 is MNHNY and CDR2 is SVGAGI (reference sequence). CDR3 size: 14 residues. The CDR3: CASSYDRWTETQYF. As DNA, the CDR3 is TGTGCCAGCAGTTACGACAGGTGGACAGAGACCCAGTACTTC.

This clonotype came up a few times. The CDR3 coding sequence is TGCGCCAGCAGCTTGGAAAATGACGAGTACTTC. Translation gives CASSLENDEYF. V is TRBV5-1 and J is TRBJ2-5; D not resolved. CDR1 and CDR2 from the germline V gene are SGHRS and YFSETQ. The CDR3 spans 11 residues. Trimming left V 0 bases short and J 12 bases short, with 9 bases between.

The chain is built from TRBV10-2 and TRBJ1-2; D may be TRBD1 (5 bases). V gave up 2 bases and J gave up 5 bases, with 9 bases separating them. The CDR3 covers 13 residues. The germline V gene has CDR1 WSHSY and CDR2 SAAADI. The CDR3 protein is CASSETGAYGYTF. As DNA, the CDR3 is TGCGCCAGCAGTGAGACAGGTGCTTATGGCTACACCTTC.

The table lists this clonotype with a few counts. This sequence joins TRBV29-1 and TRBJ1-2; a possible D gene is TRBD1 (6 bases). The CDR3 consists of 16 residues. V dropped 5 bases and J dropped 6 bases, with 25 bases sitting between them. CDR1 SQVTM and CDR2 ANQGSEA come from the germline V gene. CDR3 DNA: TGCAGCGTTCACCGGGGGCTCAAATGGGGACGGGATGGCTACACCTTC. It encodes CSVHRGLKWGRDGYTF. The full variable domain, completed using reference TRBV29-1 and TRBJ1-2, is SAVISQKPSRDICQRGTSLTIQCQVDSQVTMMFWYRQQPGQSLTLIATANQGSEATYESGFVIDKFPISRPNLTFSTLTVSNMSPEDSSIYLCSVHRGLKWGRDGYTFGSGTRLTVV.

CDR3 DNA sequence: TGTGCCAGCACCCCGGACAGGGCGGACTACAATGAGCAGTTCTTC. It encodes CASTPDRADYNEQFF. This chain uses TRBV28 with TRBJ2-1, with 8 bases aligning to TRBD1. The CDR3 extends over 15 amino acids. V dropped 7 bases and J dropped 3; count of bases not matched to a gene: 8. The germline V gene encodes CDR1 MDHEN and CDR2 SYDVKM. Filled out from reference TRBV28 and TRBJ2-1, the complete variable domain reads DVKVTQSSRYLVKRTGEKVFLECVQDMDHENMFWYRQDPGLGLRLIYFSYDVKMKEKGDIPEGYSVSREKKERFSLILESASTNQTSMYLCASTPDRADYNEQFFGPGTRLTVL.

There are a few counts of this clonotype. This may come from a read error, since a much larger clone is one base off. The chain links TRBV6-2 or TRBV6-3 to TRBJ2-1, with unresolved D. CDR1 is MNHEY and CDR2 is SVGEGT in the germline V gene. V was cut by 2 bases and J by 8 bases, with 4 bases left in between. The CDR3 is made up of 11 amino acids. Written as DNA, the CDR3 is TGTGCCAGCAGTTACGTCCATGAGCAGTTCTTC. Translated, it gives CASSYVHEQFF.

The rearrangement links TRBV6-5 to TRBJ1-6, with D possibly TRBD1 on 5 matching bases. Deletions cut 3 bases from V and 0 bases from J, with 15 bases between. This CDR3 has 18 residues. Germline-derived CDR1 and CDR2 are MNHEY and SVGAGI. The chain's CDR3 is CASSYRLTGSSYNSPLHF. Here the CDR3 DNA reads TGTGCCAGCAGTTATCGGCTCACAGGCAGCTCCTATAATTCACCCCTCCACTTT.

This chain connects TRBV5-1 to TRBJ2-4; D uncertain. The CDR3 has 15 residues. Germline V gene sequence: CDR1 SGHRS, CDR2 YFSETQ. V was trimmed by 0 bases and J by 6 bases, leaving 13 bases between them. The CDR3 here is CASSLEGGPLNIQYF. The CDR3 DNA is TGCGCCAGCAGCTTGGAAGGTGGACCCCTAAACATTCAGTACTTC.

This clonotype was counted only a few times. J is TRBJ2-5 and V is TRBV7-2; D ambiguous. The ends were cut back, 5 bases at V and 10 bases at J, with 11 bases in the middle. Germline CDR1 is SGHTA and CDR2 is FQGNSA. The CDR3 has 11 amino acids. The CDR3 bases are TGTGCCAGCAGCGCCGCCTCGAACCAGTACTTC. It codes for CASSAASNQYF.

V usage is TRBV5-1 and J usage is TRBJ2-2; 7 nucleotides line up with TRBD1. The CDR3 is 16 amino acids. Germline lookup yields CDR1 SGHRS and CDR2 YFSETQ. After removal of 1 base from V and 4 bases from J, the junction contained 7 bases not matched to a gene. CDR3 nucleotides: TGCGCCAGCAGCTTGACGGGACAGACGAGCACCGGGGAGCTGTTTTTT. It yields the protein CASSLTGQTSTGELFF.

V and J are TRBV12-3 or TRBV12-4 and TRBJ1-1; D uncertain. This CDR3 is 13 amino acids long. V was shortened by 6 bases and J by 0 bases, with 8 bases between the two germline ends. CDR3 DNA: TGTGCCAGCAGGGGAGCGTTGAACACTGAAGCTTTCTTT. This gives the protein CASRGALNTEAFF.